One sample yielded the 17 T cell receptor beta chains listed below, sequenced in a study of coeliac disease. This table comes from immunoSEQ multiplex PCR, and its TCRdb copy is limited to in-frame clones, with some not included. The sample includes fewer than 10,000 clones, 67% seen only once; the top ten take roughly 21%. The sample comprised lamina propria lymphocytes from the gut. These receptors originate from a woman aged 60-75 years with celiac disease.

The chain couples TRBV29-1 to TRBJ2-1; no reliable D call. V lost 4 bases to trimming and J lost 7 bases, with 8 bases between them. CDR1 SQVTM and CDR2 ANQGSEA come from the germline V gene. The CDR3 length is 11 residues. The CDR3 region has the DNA TGCAGCGTTGGAGGTGGGAATGAGCAGTTCTTC. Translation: CSVGGGNEQFF.

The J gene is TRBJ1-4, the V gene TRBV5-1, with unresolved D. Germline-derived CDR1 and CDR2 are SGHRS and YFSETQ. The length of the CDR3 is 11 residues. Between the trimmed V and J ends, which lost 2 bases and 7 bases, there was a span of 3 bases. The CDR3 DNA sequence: TGCGCCAGCAGCTTCGGTGAAAAACTGTTTTTT. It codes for CASSFGEKLFF.

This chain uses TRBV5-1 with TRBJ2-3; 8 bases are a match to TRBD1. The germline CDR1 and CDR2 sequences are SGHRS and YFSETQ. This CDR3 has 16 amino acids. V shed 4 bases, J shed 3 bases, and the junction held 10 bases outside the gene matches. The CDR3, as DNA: TGCGCCAGCAGCCCAGGGGCAGGGGGCCTAACAGATACGCAGTATTTT. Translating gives CASSPGAGGLTDTQYF.

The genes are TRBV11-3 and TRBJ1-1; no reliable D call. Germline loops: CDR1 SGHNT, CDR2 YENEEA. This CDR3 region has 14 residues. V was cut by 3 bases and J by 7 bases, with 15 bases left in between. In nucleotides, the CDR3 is TGTGCCAGCAGCTTGGGCACTTCAATTGATGAAGCTTTCTTT. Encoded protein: CASSLGTSIDEAFF.

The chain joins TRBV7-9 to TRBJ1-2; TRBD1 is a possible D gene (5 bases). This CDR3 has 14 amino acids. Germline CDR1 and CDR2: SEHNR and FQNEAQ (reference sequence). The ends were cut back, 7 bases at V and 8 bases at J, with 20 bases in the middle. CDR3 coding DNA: TGTGCCAGCACCCCCGGGTTGGGGCCGCGAGGCTACACCTTC. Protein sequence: CASTPGLGPRGYTF.

The CDR3 coding sequence is TGCGCCAGCAGGGACTTCGTTTGGACTAATGAAAAACTGTTTTTT. The encoded protein is CASRDFVWTNEKLFF. The chain has TRBV4-1 and TRBJ1-4; D unclear. Trimming took off 6 bases at V and 2 bases at J, with 13 bases between the two ends. This CDR3 region has 15 residues. CDR1 and CDR2 from the germline V gene are MGHRA and YSYEKL.

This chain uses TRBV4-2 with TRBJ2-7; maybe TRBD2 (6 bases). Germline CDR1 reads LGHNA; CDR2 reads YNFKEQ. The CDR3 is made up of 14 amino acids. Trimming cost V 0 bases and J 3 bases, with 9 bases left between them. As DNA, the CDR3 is TGTGCCAGCAGCCAAGATACTAGCAGCTACGAGCAGTACTTC. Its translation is CASSQDTSSYEQYF.

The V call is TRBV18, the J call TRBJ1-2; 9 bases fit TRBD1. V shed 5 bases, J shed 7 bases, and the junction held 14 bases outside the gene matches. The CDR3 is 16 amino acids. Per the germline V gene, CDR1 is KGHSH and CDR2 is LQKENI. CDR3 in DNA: TGTGCCAGCTCAATCTATGACGGGACAGGGCCCTCTGGCTACACCTTC. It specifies CASSIYDGTGPSGYTF.

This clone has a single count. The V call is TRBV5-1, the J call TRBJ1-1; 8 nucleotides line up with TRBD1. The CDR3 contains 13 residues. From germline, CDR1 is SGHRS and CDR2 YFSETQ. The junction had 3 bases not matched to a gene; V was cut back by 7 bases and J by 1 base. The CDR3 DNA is TGCGCCAGCGGGGGACAGGCGAACACTGAAGCTTTCTTT. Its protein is CASGGQANTEAFF.

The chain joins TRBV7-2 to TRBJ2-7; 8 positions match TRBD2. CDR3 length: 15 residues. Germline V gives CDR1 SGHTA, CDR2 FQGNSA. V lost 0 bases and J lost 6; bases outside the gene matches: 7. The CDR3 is CASSLARTSPTEQYF. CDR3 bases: TGTGCCAGCAGCTTAGCACGGACTAGCCCCACCGAGCAGTACTTC.

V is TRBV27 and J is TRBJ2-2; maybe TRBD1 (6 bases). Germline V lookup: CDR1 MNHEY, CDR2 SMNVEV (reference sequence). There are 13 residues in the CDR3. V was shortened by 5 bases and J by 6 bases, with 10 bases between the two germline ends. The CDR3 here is CASSLGGPGELFF. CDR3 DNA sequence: TGTGCCAGCAGTCTAGGGGGTCCCGGGGAGCTGTTTTTT.

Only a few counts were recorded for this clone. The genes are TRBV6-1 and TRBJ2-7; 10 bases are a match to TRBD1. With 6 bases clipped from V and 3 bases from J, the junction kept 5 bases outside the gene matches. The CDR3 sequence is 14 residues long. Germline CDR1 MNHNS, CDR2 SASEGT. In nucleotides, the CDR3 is TGTGCCAGCAGGGGGGGGACAGGGGTCTACGAGCAGTACTTC. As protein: CASRGGTGVYEQYF.

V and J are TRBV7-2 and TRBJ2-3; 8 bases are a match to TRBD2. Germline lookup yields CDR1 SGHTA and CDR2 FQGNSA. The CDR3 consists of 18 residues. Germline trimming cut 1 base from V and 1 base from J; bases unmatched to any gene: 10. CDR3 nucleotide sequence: TGTGCCAGCAGCTTAGTTCCCGGGACTAGGGGGGGCACAGATACGCAGTATTTT. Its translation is CASSLVPGTRGGTDTQYF.

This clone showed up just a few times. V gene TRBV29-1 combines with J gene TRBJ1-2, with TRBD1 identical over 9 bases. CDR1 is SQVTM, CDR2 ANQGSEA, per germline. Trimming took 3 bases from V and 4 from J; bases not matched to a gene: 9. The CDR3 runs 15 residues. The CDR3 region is CSVDPGTGKPYGYTF. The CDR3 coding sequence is TGCAGCGTTGACCCCGGGACAGGGAAGCCCTATGGCTACACCTTC.

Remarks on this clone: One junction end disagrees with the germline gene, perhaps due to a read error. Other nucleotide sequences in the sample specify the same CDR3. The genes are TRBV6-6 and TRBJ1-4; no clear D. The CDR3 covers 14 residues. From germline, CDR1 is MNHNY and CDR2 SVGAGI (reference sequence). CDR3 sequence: CASNHQATNEKLFF. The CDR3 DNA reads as TGTGCCAGCAACCACCAGGCAACCAATGAAAAACTGTTTTTT.

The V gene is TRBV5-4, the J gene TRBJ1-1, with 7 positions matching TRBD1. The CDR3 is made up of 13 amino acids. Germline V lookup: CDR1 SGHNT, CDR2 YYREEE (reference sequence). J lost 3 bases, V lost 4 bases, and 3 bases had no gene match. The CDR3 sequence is CASSADRDTEAFF. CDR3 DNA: TGTGCCAGCAGCGCCGACAGGGACACTGAAGCTTTCTTT.

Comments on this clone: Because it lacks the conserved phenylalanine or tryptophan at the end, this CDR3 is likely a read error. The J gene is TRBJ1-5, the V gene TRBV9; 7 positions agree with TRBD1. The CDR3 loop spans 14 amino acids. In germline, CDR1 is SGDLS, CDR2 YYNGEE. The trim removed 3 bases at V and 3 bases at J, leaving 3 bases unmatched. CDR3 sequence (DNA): TGTGCCAGCAGCGAGGGACAGATCAATCAGCCCCAGCATCTT. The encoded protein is CASSEGQINQPQHL.